This TCR beta chain originates from a study of cytomegalovirus exposure and HLA in healthy donors. Study results and caveats: In vitro, three CMV-associated chains proved specific for CMV antigens. The TCR clusters that emerged in the first cohort tended, a later analysis found, to co-occur in the approximately 110 validation repertoires. Some public TCRs appeared in many individuals, while most sequences were rare. High sensitivity and specificity were reportedly achieved when the classifier diagnosed cytomegalovirus status.

Of note for this clone: What it recognizes is unknown.

Germline loops: CDR1 MNHNS, CDR2 SASEGT. Trimming cost V 6 bases and J 3 bases, with 18 bases left between them. The CDR3 runs to 15 residues. The protocol was immunoSEQ multiplex PCR, while the TCRdb copy is restricted to in-frame clones and leaves out a portion. The table has about 44,000 clones, approximately 93% seen once. The sample taken for sequencing was PBMCs. This chain uses TRBV6-1 with TRBJ2-7; TRBD1 is a possible D gene (7 bases). The source is a woman between 18 and 29 years old in good health and CMV-seronegative. The CDR3 nucleotides are TGTGCCAGCAGAGCTCAAGTTCAGGGGGGCTACGAGCAGTACTTC. Translated, it gives CASRAQVQGGYEQYF.